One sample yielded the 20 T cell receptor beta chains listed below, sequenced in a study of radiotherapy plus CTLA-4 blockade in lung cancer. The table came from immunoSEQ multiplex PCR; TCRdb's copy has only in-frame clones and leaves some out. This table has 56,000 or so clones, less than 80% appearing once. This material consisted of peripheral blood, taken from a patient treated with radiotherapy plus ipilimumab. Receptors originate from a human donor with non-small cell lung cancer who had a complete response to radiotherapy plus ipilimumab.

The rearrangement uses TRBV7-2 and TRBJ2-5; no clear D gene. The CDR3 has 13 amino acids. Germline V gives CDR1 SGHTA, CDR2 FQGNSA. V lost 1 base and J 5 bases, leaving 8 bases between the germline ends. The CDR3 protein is CASSLGNEETQYF. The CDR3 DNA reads TGTGCCAGCAGCTTAGGCAACGAGGAGACCCAGTACTTC.

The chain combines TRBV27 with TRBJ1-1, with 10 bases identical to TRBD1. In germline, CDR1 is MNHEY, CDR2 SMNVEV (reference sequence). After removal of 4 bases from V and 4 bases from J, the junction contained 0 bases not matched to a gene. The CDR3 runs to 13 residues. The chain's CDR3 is CASSWTGGTEAFF. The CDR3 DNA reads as TGTGCCAGCAGTTGGACAGGGGGCACTGAAGCTTTCTTT.

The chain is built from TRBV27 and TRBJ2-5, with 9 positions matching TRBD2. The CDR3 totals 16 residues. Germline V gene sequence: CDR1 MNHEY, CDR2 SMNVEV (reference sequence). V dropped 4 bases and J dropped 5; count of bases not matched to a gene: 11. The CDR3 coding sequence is TGTGCCAGCAGTTCCCCAAGGCGGGAGGGCGGCGAGACCCAGTACTTC. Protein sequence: CASSSPRREGGETQYF.

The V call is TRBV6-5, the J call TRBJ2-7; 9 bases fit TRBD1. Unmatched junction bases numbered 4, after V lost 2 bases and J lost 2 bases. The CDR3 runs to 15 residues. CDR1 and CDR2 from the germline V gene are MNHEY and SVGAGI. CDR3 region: CASSYTGTGPYEQYF. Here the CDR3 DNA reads TGTGCCAGCAGTTACACTGGGACAGGGCCCTACGAGCAGTACTTC.

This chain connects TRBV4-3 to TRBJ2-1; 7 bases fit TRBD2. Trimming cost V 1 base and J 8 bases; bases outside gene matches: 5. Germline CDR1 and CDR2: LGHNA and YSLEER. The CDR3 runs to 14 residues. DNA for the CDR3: TGCGCCAGCAGCCAAGGTGGACTAGTGGATGAGCAGTTCTTC. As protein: CASSQGGLVDEQFF.

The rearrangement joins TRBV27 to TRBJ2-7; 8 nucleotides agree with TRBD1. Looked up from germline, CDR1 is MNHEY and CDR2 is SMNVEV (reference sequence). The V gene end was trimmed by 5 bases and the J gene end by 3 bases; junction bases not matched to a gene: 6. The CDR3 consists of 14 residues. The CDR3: CASSPGQDFYEQYV. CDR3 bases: TGTGCCAGCAGTCCGGGACAGGATTTCTACGAGCAGTACGTC.

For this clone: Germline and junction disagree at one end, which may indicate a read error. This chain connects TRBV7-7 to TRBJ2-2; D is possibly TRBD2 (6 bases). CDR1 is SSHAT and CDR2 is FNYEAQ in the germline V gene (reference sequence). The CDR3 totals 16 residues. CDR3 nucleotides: TGTGCTAGCAGCCCAACGGGAGCAGATAACACCGGGGAGCTGTTTTTT. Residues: CASSPTGADNTGELFF.

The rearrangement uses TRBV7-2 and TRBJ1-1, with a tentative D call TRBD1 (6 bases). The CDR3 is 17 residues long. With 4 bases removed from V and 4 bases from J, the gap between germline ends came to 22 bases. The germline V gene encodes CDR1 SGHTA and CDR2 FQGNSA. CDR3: CASSSSLAGALGTEAFF. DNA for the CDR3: TGTGCCAGCAGCTCCTCTCTAGCAGGGGCACTTGGCACTGAAGCTTTCTTT.

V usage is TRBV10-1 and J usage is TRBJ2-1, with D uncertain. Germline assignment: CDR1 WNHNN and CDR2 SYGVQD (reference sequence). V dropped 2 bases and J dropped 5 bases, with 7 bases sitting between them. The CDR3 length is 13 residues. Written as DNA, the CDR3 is TGCGCCAGCAGTGAGAGGAGAGACAATGAGCAGTTCTTC. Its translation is CASSERRDNEQFF.

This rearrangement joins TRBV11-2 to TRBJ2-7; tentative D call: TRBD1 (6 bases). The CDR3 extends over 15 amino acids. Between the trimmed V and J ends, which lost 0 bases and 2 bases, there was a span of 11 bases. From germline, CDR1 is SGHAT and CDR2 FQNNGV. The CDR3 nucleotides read TGTGCCAGCAGCTTAGATCCCCAGGGGACCTACGAGCAGTACGTC. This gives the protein CASSLDPQGTYEQYV.

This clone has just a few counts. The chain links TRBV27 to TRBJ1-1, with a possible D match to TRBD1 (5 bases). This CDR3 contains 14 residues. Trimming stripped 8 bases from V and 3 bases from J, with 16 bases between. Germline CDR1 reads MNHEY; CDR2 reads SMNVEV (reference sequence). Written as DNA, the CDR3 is TGTGCCAGCTTTCAGGCAGGGCCTTACACTGAAGCTTTCTTT. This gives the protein CASFQAGPYTEAFF.

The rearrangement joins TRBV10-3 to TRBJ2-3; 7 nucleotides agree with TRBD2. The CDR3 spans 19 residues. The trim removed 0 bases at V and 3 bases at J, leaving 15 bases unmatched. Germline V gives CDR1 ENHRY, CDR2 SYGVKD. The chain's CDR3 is CAISESTERGSQLTDTQYF. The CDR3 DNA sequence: TGTGCCATCAGTGAGTCGACGGAGCGGGGCTCTCAGCTAACAGATACGCAGTATTTT.

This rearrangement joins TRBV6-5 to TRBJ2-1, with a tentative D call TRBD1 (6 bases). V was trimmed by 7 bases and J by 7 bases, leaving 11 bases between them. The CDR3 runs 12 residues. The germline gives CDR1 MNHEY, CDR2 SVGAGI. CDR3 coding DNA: TGTGCCAGCATCTCGAGGGGGAATGAGCAGTTCTTC. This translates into CASISRGNEQFF.

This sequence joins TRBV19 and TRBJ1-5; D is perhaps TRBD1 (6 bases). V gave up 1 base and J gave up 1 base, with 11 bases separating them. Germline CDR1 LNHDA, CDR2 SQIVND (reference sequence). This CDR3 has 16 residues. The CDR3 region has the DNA TGTGCCAGTAGTATAGTAACAGGGAACAGCAATCAGCCCCAGCATTTT. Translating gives CASSIVTGNSNQPQHF.

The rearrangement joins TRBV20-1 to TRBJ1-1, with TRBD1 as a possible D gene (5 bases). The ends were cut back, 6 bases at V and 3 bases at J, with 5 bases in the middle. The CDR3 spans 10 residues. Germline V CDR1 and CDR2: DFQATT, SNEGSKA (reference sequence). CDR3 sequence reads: CSATDTEAFF. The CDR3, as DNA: TGCAGTGCGACAGACACTGAAGCTTTCTTT.

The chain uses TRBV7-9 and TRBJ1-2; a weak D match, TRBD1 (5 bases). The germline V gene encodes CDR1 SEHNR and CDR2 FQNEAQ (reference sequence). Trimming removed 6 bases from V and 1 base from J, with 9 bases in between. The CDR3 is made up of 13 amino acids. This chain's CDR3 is CASRLDSNYGYTF. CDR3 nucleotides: TGTGCCAGCAGACTTGACAGTAACTATGGCTACACCTTC.

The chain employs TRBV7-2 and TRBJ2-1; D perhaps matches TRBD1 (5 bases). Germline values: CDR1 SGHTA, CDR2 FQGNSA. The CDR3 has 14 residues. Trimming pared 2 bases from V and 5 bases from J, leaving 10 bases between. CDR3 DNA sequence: TGTGCCAGCAGCTTATCAAACAGGAACAATGAGCAGTTCTTC. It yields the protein CASSLSNRNNEQFF.

This chain's CDR3 is CASNSQGSDYGYTF. The CDR3 bases are TGCGCCAGCAATTCACAGGGTTCCGACTATGGCTACACCTTC. V usage is TRBV5-1 and J usage is TRBJ1-2; weak D call: TRBD1 (6 bases). Germline-derived CDR1 and CDR2 are SGHRS and YFSETQ. This CDR3 region has 14 residues. The V and J ends lost 6 bases and 3 bases respectively, with 15 bases between them.

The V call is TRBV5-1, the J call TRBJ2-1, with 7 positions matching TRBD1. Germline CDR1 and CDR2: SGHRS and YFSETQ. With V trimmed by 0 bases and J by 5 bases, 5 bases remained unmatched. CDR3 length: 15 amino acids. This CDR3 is CASSLGQGPHNEQFF. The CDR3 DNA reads TGCGCCAGCAGCTTGGGACAGGGACCCCACAATGAGCAGTTCTTC.

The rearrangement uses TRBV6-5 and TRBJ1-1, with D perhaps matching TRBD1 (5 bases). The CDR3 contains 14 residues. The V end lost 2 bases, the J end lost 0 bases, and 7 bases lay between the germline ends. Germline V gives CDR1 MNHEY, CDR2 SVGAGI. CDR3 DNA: TGTGCCAGCAGTTACCAGGGCGTGAACACTGAAGCTTTCTTT. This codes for CASSYQGVNTEAFF.